The T cell receptor beta chain described here comes from a study of cytomegalovirus exposure and HLA in healthy donors. Study-level background: There were 100 million to 130 million unique TCR beta sequences, drawn from approximately 180 million T cells, in an earlier analysis.

Broader study findings: It was approximately 160 TCR beta chains that were listed as cytomegalovirus-associated. HLA allele associations emerged for about 16,000 TCR beta sequences in a later analysis, at 0.05 false discovery rate. TCR beta V- and J-gene trimming was later associated with a missense DCLRE1C variant.

Concerning this clone itself: What it recognizes is unknown.

PCR employed 60 Vbeta and 13 Jbeta primers. The data were produced by immunoSEQ multiplex PCR, yet TCRdb's version contains in-frame clones alone and is incomplete. The profile covers around 150,000 clones, with over 70% appearing a single time and 4% to 5% taken by the ten largest. This CDR3 contains 14 residues. Trimming cost V 0 bases and J 1 base, with 7 bases left between them. Germline assignment: CDR1 MNHNY and CDR2 SVGAGI (reference sequence). The sample comprised PBMCs. The sequence was collected from a man aged 25-45 years in good health and CMV-seronegative. This rearrangement joins TRBV6-6 to TRBJ2-7; D is unresolved. The CDR3 protein is CASSYSLVSYEQYF. As DNA, the CDR3 is TGTGCCAGCAGTTACTCGTTAGTTTCCTACGAGCAGTACTTC.